A selection of T cell receptor beta chains follows, all from one sample in a study of T cells in Graves' hyperthyroidism and ophthalmopathy. MiXCR, applied by TCRdb to the multiplex PCR reads, yields one record per CDR3 protein. The sample shows about 400,000 distinct CDR3 sequences, more than 12% of them seen only once. The sample was blood. The receptor set was obtained from a woman aged 30 to 39 with Graves' hyperthyroidism. Each CDR3 is given with its conserved first and last residue. D genes are given only for firm matches. For some rows the clone size is stated as once, few or many, or as a class when expanded; others skip it.

clone size: NA
V gene: TRBV20-1
D gene: NA
J gene: TRBJ2-1
CDR3 protein: CSARRGGANNEQFF
CDR3 DNA: TGCAGTGCTAGACGCGGCGGGGCGAACAATGAGCAGTTCTTC

clone size: many
V gene: TRBV5-1
D gene: NA
J gene: TRBJ2-5
CDR3 protein: CASSLGQQQETQYF
CDR3 DNA: TGCGCCAGCAGCTTGGGACAGCAACAAGAGACCCAGTACTTC

clone size: NA
V gene: TRBV5-1
D gene: NA
J gene: TRBJ1-2
CDR3 protein: CASTQHFNNYGYTF
CDR3 DNA: TGCGCCAGCACCCAGCATTTCAATAACTATGGCTACACCTTC

clone size: NA
V gene: TRBV19
D gene: TRBD1
J gene: TRBJ1-2
CDR3 protein: CASSTHHSDRGDYGYTF
CDR3 DNA: TGTGCCAGTAGTACACATCACTCAGACAGGGGCGACTATGGCTACACCTTC

clone size: many
V gene: TRBV24-1
D gene: TRBD2
J gene: TRBJ2-1
CDR3 protein: CATSDLGSGRTESEQFF
CDR3 DNA: TGTGCCACCAGTGATTTGGGTAGCGGGAGGACCGAGTCTGAGCAGTTCTTC

clone size: many
V gene: TRBV11-2
D gene: TRBD2
J gene: TRBJ2-3
CDR3 protein: CASSLDRSGTSGRTDTQYF
CDR3 DNA: TGTGCCAGCAGCTTAGACCGATCCGGGACTAGCGGGAGAACAGATACGCAGTATTTT

clone size: NA
V gene: TRBV5-1
D gene: TRBD1
J gene: TRBJ1-2
CDR3 protein: CASSKDRADYGYTF
CDR3 DNA: TGCGCCAGCAGCAAGGACAGGGCGGACTATGGCTACACCTTC

clone size: NA
V gene: TRBV5-4
D gene: NA
J gene: TRBJ2-3
CDR3 protein: CASSLPGGSTDTQYF
CDR3 DNA: TGTGCCAGCAGCTTGCCGGGCGGAAGCACAGATACGCAGTATTTT

clone size: few
V gene: TRBV7-9
D gene: TRBD1
J gene: TRBJ2-7
CDR3 protein: CASSSPTGTYEQYF
CDR3 DNA: TGTGCCAGCAGCTCTCCGACAGGGACGTACGAGCAGTACTTC

clone size: few
V gene: TRBV30
D gene: TRBD1
J gene: TRBJ2-7
CDR3 protein: CAWEPGQGAHEQYF
CDR3 DNA: TGTGCCTGGGAGCCGGGACAGGGGGCCCACGAGCAGTACTTC

clone size: NA
V gene: TRBV19
D gene: NA
J gene: TRBJ2-1
CDR3 protein: CASSIGVNEQFF
CDR3 DNA: TGTGCCAGTAGTATAGGGGTCAATGAGCAGTTCTTC

clone size: few
V gene: TRBV14
D gene: NA
J gene: TRBJ2-7
CDR3 protein: CASSQVRPGGEQYF
CDR3 DNA: TGTGCCAGCAGCCAAGTTCGGCCCGGGGGTGAGCAGTACTTC

clone size: NA
V gene: TRBV7-3
D gene: NA
J gene: TRBJ2-6
CDR3 protein: CASSQTLRTGANVLTF
CDR3 DNA: TGTGCCAGCAGCCAAACTTTGCGGACTGGGGCCAACGTCCTGACTTTC

clone size: NA
V gene: TRBV5-4
D gene: TRBD2
J gene: TRBJ2-2
CDR3 protein: CASSAQREGTGELFF
CDR3 DNA: TGTGCCAGCAGCGCCCAGCGGGAGGGCACCGGGGAGCTGTTTTTT

clone size: NA
V gene: TRBV7-9
D gene: TRBD1
J gene: TRBJ2-7
CDR3 protein: CASSLPRQGFYEQYF
CDR3 DNA: TGTGCCAGCAGCTTACCTAGACAGGGGTTCTACGAGCAGTACTTC

clone size: NA
V gene: TRBV24-1
D gene: NA
J gene: TRBJ1-5
CDR3 protein: CATSDPTEKVVRDQPQHF
CDR3 DNA: TGTGCCACCAGTGACCCGACAGAGAAAGTAGTGAGAGATCAGCCCCAGCATTTT

clone size: many
V gene: TRBV20-1
D gene: NA
J gene: TRBJ1-1
CDR3 protein: CSASLGRKNTEAFF
CDR3 DNA: TGCAGTGCCTCCCTTGGGCGGAAGAACACTGAAGCTTTCTTT

clone size: many
V gene: TRBV13
D gene: NA
J gene: TRBJ2-7
CDR3 protein: CASSAFARRMTYEQYF
CDR3 DNA: TGTGCCAGCAGCGCTTTCGCCCGACGGATGACATACGAGCAGTACTTC

clone size: many
V gene: TRBV2
D gene: TRBD2
J gene: TRBJ2-7
CDR3 protein: CASMSSGSYEQYF
CDR3 DNA: TGTGCCAGCATGAGTAGCGGGAGTTACGAGCAGTACTTC

clone size: few
V gene: TRBV7-3
D gene: TRBD1
J gene: TRBJ2-7
CDR3 protein: CASSQRQGFEQYF
CDR3 DNA: TGTGCCAGCAGCCAGAGACAGGGGTTCGAGCAGTACTTC

clone size: NA
V gene: TRBV27
D gene: NA
J gene: TRBJ2-1
CDR3 protein: CASSLVQDAYNEQFF
CDR3 DNA: TGTGCCAGCAGTTTGGTACAGGACGCCTACAATGAGCAGTTCTTC

clone size: NA
V gene: TRBV20-1
D gene: TRBD2
J gene: TRBJ2-2
CDR3 protein: CSARSPGTSGNTGELFF
CDR3 DNA: TGCAGTGCTAGATCCCCCGGGACTAGCGGTAACACCGGGGAGCTGTTTTTT

clone size: few
V gene: TRBV11-2
D gene: NA
J gene: TRBJ2-2
CDR3 protein: CASSSQMWGARDTGELFF
CDR3 DNA: TGTGCCAGCAGCTCCCAAATGTGGGGGGCGCGGGACACCGGGGAGCTGTTTTTT

clone size: once
V gene: TRBV14
D gene: NA
J gene: TRBJ2-5
CDR3 protein: CASSQQGRQETQYF
CDR3 DNA: TGTGCCAGCAGCCAACAGGGACGCCAAGAGACCCAGTACTTC

clone size: many
V gene: TRBV20-1
D gene: NA
J gene: TRBJ2-3
CDR3 protein: CSASDLDHTDTQYF
CDR3 DNA: TGCAGTGCTAGCGATCTGGACCACACAGATACGCAGTATTTT

clone size: few
V gene: TRBV29-1
D gene: TRBD1
J gene: TRBJ2-7
CDR3 protein: CSVAGTGTGIYEQYF
CDR3 DNA: TGCAGCGTTGCAGGAACCGGGACAGGGATATACGAGCAGTACTTC

clone size: NA
V gene: TRBV7-8
D gene: NA
J gene: TRBJ2-1
CDR3 protein: CASSLSGLYSSYNEQFF
CDR3 DNA: TGTGCCAGCAGCTTATCCGGACTTTACAGCTCCTACAATGAGCAGTTCTTC

clone size: NA
V gene: TRBV5-4
D gene: NA
J gene: TRBJ1-1
CDR3 protein: CASRPGQGNTEAFF
CDR3 DNA: TGTGCCAGCAGACCAGGGCAGGGGAACACTGAAGCTTTCTTT

clone size: NA
V gene: TRBV6-5
D gene: TRBD2
J gene: TRBJ2-2
CDR3 protein: CASSYGGLSGKTPTGELFF
CDR3 DNA: TGTGCCAGCAGTTACGGGGGGCTTAGCGGGAAGACACCAACCGGGGAGCTGTTTTTT

clone size: many
V gene: TRBV5-6
D gene: TRBD2
J gene: TRBJ2-1
CDR3 protein: CASSQGLADNEQFF
CDR3 DNA: TGTGCCAGCAGCCAAGGACTAGCGGACAATGAGCAGTTCTTC

clone size: few
V gene: TRBV6-2/TRBV6-3
D gene: TRBD1
J gene: TRBJ1-5
CDR3 protein: CATTGGWGSNQPQHF
CDR3 DNA: TGTGCCACCACAGGGGGCTGGGGTAGCAATCAGCCCCAGCATTTT

clone size: many
V gene: TRBV6-5
D gene: TRBD2
J gene: TRBJ2-3
CDR3 protein: CASSYVGTSLPATDTQYF
CDR3 DNA: TGTGCCAGCAGTTACGTGGGGACTAGCCTCCCAGCCACAGATACGCAGTATTTT

clone size: many
V gene: TRBV20-1
D gene: NA
J gene: TRBJ2-5
CDR3 protein: CSARVAGRRETQYF
CDR3 DNA: TGCAGTGCTAGAGTGGCAGGGCGAAGGGAGACCCAGTACTTC

clone size: NA
V gene: TRBV6-2/TRBV6-3
D gene: NA
J gene: TRBJ1-2
CDR3 protein: CASNQGGKGDYGYTF
CDR3 DNA: TGTGCCAGCAACCAGGGCGGCAAAGGGGACTATGGCTACACCTTC

clone size: many
V gene: TRBV13
D gene: NA
J gene: TRBJ1-1
CDR3 protein: CASSSRQNLNTEAFF
CDR3 DNA: TGTGCCAGCAGCTCCCGACAGAATCTGAACACTGAAGCTTTCTTT

clone size: many
V gene: TRBV27
D gene: TRBD2
J gene: TRBJ2-1
CDR3 protein: CASSSLAESYNEQFF
CDR3 DNA: TGTGCCAGCAGTTCACTAGCGGAGTCCTACAATGAGCAGTTCTTC

clone size: NA
V gene: TRBV7-3
D gene: TRBD1
J gene: TRBJ1-6
CDR3 protein: CASSRTGEISPLHF
CDR3 DNA: TGTGCCAGCAGCCGAACAGGGGAGATTTCACCCCTCCACTTT

clone size: NA
V gene: TRBV25-1
D gene: NA
J gene: TRBJ2-1
CDR3 protein: CASSDSTMVAYNEQFF
CDR3 DNA: TGTGCCAGCAGTGATTCTACGATGGTAGCCTACAATGAGCAGTTCTTC

clone size: NA
V gene: TRBV6-2/TRBV6-3
D gene: TRBD2
J gene: TRBJ2-4
CDR3 protein: CASSPAGVGKNIQYF
CDR3 DNA: TGTGCCAGCAGTCCAGCGGGAGTAGGCAAAAACATTCAGTACTTC

clone size: NA
V gene: TRBV6-1
D gene: TRBD2
J gene: TRBJ2-3
CDR3 protein: CAMGPAGTTLTDTQYF
CDR3 DNA: TGTGCCATGGGGCCCGCCGGGACTACCCTCACAGATACGCAGTATTTT

clone size: NA
V gene: TRBV3-1
D gene: NA
J gene: TRBJ1-1
CDR3 protein: CASSQRTEGTEAFF
CDR3 DNA: TGTGCCAGCAGCCAACGGACAGAGGGCACTGAAGCTTTCTTT

clone size: NA
V gene: TRBV6-9
D gene: TRBD2
J gene: TRBJ2-3
CDR3 protein: CARSSRTSGRLNTQYF
CDR3 DNA: TGTGCCAGAAGTTCACGGACTAGCGGGAGATTGAATACGCAGTATTTT